What follows are 21 T cell receptor beta chains derived from one specimen sequenced in a study of shared clonotypes between healthy human individuals. Sequencing was performed with immunoSEQ multiplex PCR; in TCRdb, only in-frame clones are kept and a portion is missing. This table has about 1.5 million clones, more than 95% appearing once. Material for sequencing was naive CD4+ T cells sorted from blood. Subset here: CD45RA+ positively selected. The receptors originated from a man younger than 45 in good health.

The V call is TRBV18, the J call TRBJ2-1; D may match TRBD1 or TRBD2 (5 bases each). CDR1 and CDR2 (germline): KGHSH, LQKENI. Trimming took off 3 bases at V and 9 bases at J, with 15 bases between the two ends. This CDR3 region has 14 residues. DNA for the CDR3: TGTGCCAGCTCACCGGGGCTAGCCTCCCCTGAGCAGTTCTTC. The encoded protein is CASSPGLASPEQFF.

This clone was detected once. V usage is TRBV28 and J usage is TRBJ1-2; 9 bases agree with TRBD1. Germline CDR1 reads MDHEN; CDR2 reads SYDVKM. Unmatched junction bases numbered 7, after V lost 2 bases and J lost 6 bases. The CDR3 sequence is 15 residues long. The CDR3 is CASSLLDRGGDGYTF. CDR3 nucleotide sequence: TGTGCCAGCAGTTTACTCGACAGGGGGGGCGATGGCTACACCTTC.

This clone occurred once. This rearrangement joins TRBV6-5 to TRBJ2-1, with TRBD1 matching 10 bases. This CDR3 contains 15 residues. With 8 bases clipped from V and 2 bases from J, the junction kept 6 bases outside the gene matches. CDR1 is MNHEY and CDR2 is SVGAGI in the germline V gene. The CDR3, as DNA: TGTGCCAGCGTTAAGGACAGGGGGACCTACAATGAGCAGTTCTTC. Its translation is CASVKDRGTYNEQFF.

J is TRBJ2-3 and V is TRBV7-2; TRBD1 might be the D (6 bases). The CDR3 spans 15 residues. Germline V gives CDR1 SGHTA, CDR2 FQGNSA. V dropped 0 bases and J dropped 4 bases, with 11 bases sitting between them. CDR3 DNA: TGTGCCAGCAGCTTAGCCTGGGGGCTCGCAGATACGCAGTATTTT. Translation: CASSLAWGLADTQYF.

This chain connects TRBV23-1 to TRBJ2-7; 7 bases are shared with TRBD1. TRBV23-1 is noted as an ORF with a role that remains uncertain. The CDR3 is 15 amino acids. V shed 2 bases, J shed 4 bases, and the junction held 8 bases outside the gene matches. The CDR3 coding sequence is TGCGCCAGCAGTCAAACGACAGGGTGGGGGTACGAGCAGTACTTC. It specifies CASSQTTGWGYEQYF.

V usage is TRBV5-1 and J usage is TRBJ2-1, with 9 bases aligning to TRBD1. CDR1 is SGHRS, CDR2 YFSETQ, per germline. The CDR3 is 18 residues long. With V trimmed by 4 bases and J by 4 bases, 15 bases remained unmatched. For the CDR3, the DNA is TGCGCCAGCAGCCAAAGACAGGGGGTCCCAAGACAATACAATGAGCAGTTCTTC. Residues: CASSQRQGVPRQYNEQFF.

The J gene is TRBJ2-1, the V gene TRBV5-1, with D perhaps matching TRBD1 (5 bases). Germline values: CDR1 SGHRS, CDR2 YFSETQ. V lost 2 bases and J 5 bases, leaving 14 bases between the germline ends. The CDR3 is 15 amino acids. CDR3 sequence reads: CASSFRPTRDNEQFF. The DNA for the CDR3 is TGCGCCAGCAGCTTCCGGCCCACCAGGGACAATGAGCAGTTCTTC.

The chain carries TRBV29-1 and TRBJ2-2; D gene unclear. V lost 7 bases and J 2 bases, leaving 11 bases between the germline ends. Germline V gives CDR1 SQVTM, CDR2 ANQGSEA. The CDR3 covers 13 residues. The chain's CDR3 is CSAITGNTGELFF. The CDR3 DNA is TGCAGCGCAATAACTGGAAACACCGGGGAGCTGTTTTTT.

This chain links TRBV28 with TRBJ1-2; D gene uncertain. This CDR3 contains 15 residues. The V gene's germline CDR1 is MDHEN and CDR2 SYDVKM. Trimming stripped 6 bases from V and 4 bases from J, with 18 bases between. The CDR3 bases are TGTGCCAGCAGCCGGATTAAGGGATTGATCTATGGCTACACCTTC. Its translation is CASSRIKGLIYGYTF.

The V gene is TRBV6-1, the J gene TRBJ1-5; D gene uncertain. Germline CDR1 MNHNS, CDR2 SASEGT. Between the trimmed V and J ends, which lost 3 bases and 6 bases, there was a span of 9 bases. The CDR3 contains 13 residues. CDR3 coding DNA: TGTGCCAGCAGTGATCATTTAGTTCAGCCCCAGCATTTT. It is translated as CASSDHLVQPQHF.

CDR3 DNA sequence: TGTGCTAGTGGTATAAGAGACGGAACTGAAGCTTTCTTT. It is translated as CASGIRDGTEAFF. The chain couples TRBV12-5 to TRBJ1-1; D is unclear. Germline assignment: CDR1 LGHNT and CDR2 FRNRAP. This CDR3 spans 13 amino acids. The germline V and J ends were trimmed by 5 bases and 5 bases, with 12 bases remaining between them.

This chain links TRBV19 with TRBJ2-1; TRBD2 matches 11 bases. Germline lookup yields CDR1 LNHDA and CDR2 SQIVND (reference sequence). CDR3 size: 15 residues. The ends lost 8 bases at V and 5 bases at J; junction bases unmatched: 8. The CDR3 loop is CASSTGLAGHNEQFF. CDR3 in DNA: TGTGCCAGTTCCACTGGACTAGCGGGTCACAATGAGCAGTTCTTC.

This clone was observed a single time. This chain links TRBV18 with TRBJ2-2, with 9 positions matching TRBD1. V shed 0 bases, J shed 7 bases, and the junction held 6 bases outside the gene matches. The CDR3 length is 16 residues. The germline gives CDR1 KGHSH, CDR2 LQKENI. The CDR3 nucleotides read TGTGCCAGCTCACCACCCCTACAGGGGGCGAGCGGGGAGCTGTTTTTT. Translating it yields CASSPPLQGASGELFF.

The DNA of the CDR3 is TGTGCCAGCAGTCCCGGCATACAGGGGGAGGTTGAAAAACTGTTTTTT. Translated, it gives CASSPGIQGEVEKLFF. The gene calls are TRBV7-9 and TRBJ1-4; 8 bases are a match to TRBD1. From germline, CDR1 is SEHNR and CDR2 FQNEAQ (reference sequence). The CDR3 length is 16 residues. Trimming took 6 bases from V and 7 from J; bases not matched to a gene: 13. Full variable domain (remainder filled in from reference TRBV7-9 and TRBJ1-4): DTGVSQNPRHKITKRGQNVTFRCDPISEHNRLYWYRQTLGQGPEFLTYFQNEAQLEKSRLLSDRFSAERPKGSFSTLEIQRTEQGDSAMYLCASSPGIQGEVEKLFFGSGTQLSVL.

This clone has just one count. The chain couples TRBV2 to TRBJ2-3; 10 nucleotides align to TRBD2. Losses at the gene ends were 11 bases for V and 2 bases for J; bases not matched to a gene: 10. The CDR3 runs to 15 residues. Germline V gene sequence: CDR1 SNHLY, CDR2 FYNNEI. The CDR3 here is CAGLAGVTYTDTQYF. The CDR3 DNA is TGTGCCGGTCTAGCGGGAGTGACGTACACAGATACGCAGTATTTT.

The chain links TRBV7-2 to TRBJ1-5; maybe TRBD1 (5 bases). The germline V gene encodes CDR1 SGHTA and CDR2 FQGNSA. The CDR3 spans 16 residues. V was cut by 1 base and J by 5 bases, with 15 bases left in between. The CDR3 loop reads CASSLEAPREDQPQHF. CDR3 nucleotide sequence: TGTGCCAGCAGCTTAGAGGCTCCCAGGGAGGATCAGCCCCAGCATTTT.

The V gene is TRBV28, the J gene TRBJ2-7; 9 bases align to TRBD1. Germline CDR1 and CDR2: MDHEN and SYDVKM. CDR3 length equals 13 residues. Losses at the gene ends were 8 bases for V and 3 bases for J; bases not matched to a gene: 5. CDR3 amino acids: CASGAGQGYEQYF. CDR3 DNA sequence: TGTGCCAGCGGGGCGGGACAGGGCTACGAGCAGTACTTC.

The chain carries TRBV9 and TRBJ2-2, with 8 bases matching TRBD2. V shed 3 bases and J 1 base; nucleotides not matched to a gene: 2. CDR1 SGDLS and CDR2 YYNGEE come from the germline V gene. This CDR3 contains 15 residues. The CDR3 DNA reads TGTGCCAGCAGCGCAAGCGGGAGGAACACCGGGGAGCTGTTTTTT. It specifies CASSASGRNTGELFF.

On this clone itself: A read error may produce the germline difference seen at one junction end. The rearrangement joins TRBV4-3 to TRBJ1-1, with D perhaps matching TRBD1 (6 bases). Germline loops: CDR1 LGHNA, CDR2 YSLEER. CDR3 length: 13 amino acids. For the CDR3, the DNA is TGCGCCAGCAGCCAAGAGGGGGCAGAGATAGCGTTGTTT. It translates to CASSQEGAEIALF.

V usage is TRBV7-6 and J usage is TRBJ2-2; TRBD2 matches 12 bases. The CDR3 runs 18 residues. The trim removed 4 bases at V and 5 bases at J, leaving 11 bases unmatched. Germline V CDR1 and CDR2: SGHVS, FNYEAQ. The CDR3 protein is CASSSLRLAGVGTGELFF. The CDR3 region has the DNA TGTGCCAGCAGCTCATTAAGACTAGCGGGAGTGGGTACCGGGGAGCTGTTTTTT.

The chain recombines TRBV29-1 with TRBJ2-3; D remains unclear. Germline V CDR1 and CDR2: SQVTM, ANQGSEA. This CDR3 has 12 amino acids. The V and J ends lost 8 bases and 1 base respectively, with 10 bases between them. The CDR3 here is CSSGVGTDTQYF. The CDR3 nucleotides read TGCAGCTCAGGAGTTGGCACAGATACGCAGTATTTT.